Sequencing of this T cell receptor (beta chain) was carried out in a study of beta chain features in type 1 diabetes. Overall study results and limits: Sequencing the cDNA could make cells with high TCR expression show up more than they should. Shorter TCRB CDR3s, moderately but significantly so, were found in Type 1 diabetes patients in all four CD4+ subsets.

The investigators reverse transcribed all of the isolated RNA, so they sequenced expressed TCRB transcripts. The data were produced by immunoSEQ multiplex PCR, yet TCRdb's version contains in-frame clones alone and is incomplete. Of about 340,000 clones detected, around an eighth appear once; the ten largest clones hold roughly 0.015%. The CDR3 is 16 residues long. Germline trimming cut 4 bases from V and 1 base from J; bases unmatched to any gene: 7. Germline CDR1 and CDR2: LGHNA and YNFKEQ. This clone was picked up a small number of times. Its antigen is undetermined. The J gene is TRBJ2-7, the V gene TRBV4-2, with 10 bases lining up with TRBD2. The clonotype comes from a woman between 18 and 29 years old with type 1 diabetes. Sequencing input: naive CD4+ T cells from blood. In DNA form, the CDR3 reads TGTGCCAGCAGCCCAACTAGCGGGATGGGGTCCTACGAGCAGTACTTC. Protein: CASSPTSGMGSYEQYF.